This T cell receptor beta chain derives from a study of STAT5B mutations in CD4+ large granular lymphocyte leukemia. V was trimmed by 3 bases and J by 10 bases, leaving 16 bases between them. Germline lookup yields CDR1 SEHNR and CDR2 FQNEAQ (reference sequence). This CDR3 has 14 residues. Clones were read by immunoSEQ multiplex PCR, and TCRdb kept only the in-frame ones, dropping some. Here the sample spans fewer than 35,000 clones, over 60% being singletons. Sequences were obtained from CD4+ T cells from blood buffy coats. The receptor comes from a human donor in good health. This chain joins TRBV7-9 and TRBJ2-1; the D call may be TRBD1 or TRBD2 (5 bases each). Here the CDR3 DNA reads TGTGCCAGCAGCTTCGGGGCAGGCTACGGGGAGCAGTTCTTC. Translation gives CASSFGAGYGEQFF. The full variable domain, its missing parts supplied by reference TRBV7-9 and TRBJ2-1, is DTGVSQNPRHKITKRGQNVTFRCDPISEHNRLYWYRQTLGQGPEFLTYFQNEAQLEKSRLLSDRFSAERPKGSFSTLEIQRTEQGDSAMYLCASSFGAGYGEQFFGPGTRLTVL.